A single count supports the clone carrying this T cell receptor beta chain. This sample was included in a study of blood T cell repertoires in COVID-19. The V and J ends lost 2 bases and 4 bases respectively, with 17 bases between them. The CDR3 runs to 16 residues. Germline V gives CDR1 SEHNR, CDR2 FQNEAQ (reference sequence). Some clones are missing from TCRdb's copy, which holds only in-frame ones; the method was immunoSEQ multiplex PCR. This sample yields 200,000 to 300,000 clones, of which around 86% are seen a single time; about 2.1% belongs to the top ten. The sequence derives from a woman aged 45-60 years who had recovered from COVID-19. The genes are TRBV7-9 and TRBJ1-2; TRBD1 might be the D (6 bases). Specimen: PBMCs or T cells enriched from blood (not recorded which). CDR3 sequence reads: CASSLPGARRGYGYTF. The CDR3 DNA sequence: TGTGCCAGCAGCTTACCAGGGGCCCGACGGGGCTATGGCTACACCTTC.